The rows below give T cell receptor beta chains drawn from one sample of a study of Ad26.COV2.S vaccination and SARS-CoV-2 variants. Assay: immunoSEQ multiplex PCR; the TCRdb copy retains only in-frame clones and omits some. The sample has 350,000 to 450,000 clones, around 87% seen once. This specimen was peripheral blood, taken in a trial of Ad26.COV2.S vaccine versus placebo. The source of these receptors is a person between 18 and 65 years old who received the Ad26.COV2.S COVID-19 vaccine or a placebo. Both conserved end residues are part of each CDR3. Each record gives: CDR3 DNA, CDR3 protein, D gene, V gene, J gene. The D gene is left open where the match is weak.

TGTGCCAGCAGCTTACTCTACAGCACCGGGGAGCTGTTTTTT	CASSLLYSTGELFF	.	TRBV7-2	TRBJ2-2
TGTGCCAGCACGGCGGACGGGGCGGACACCGGGGAGCTGTTTTTT	CASTADGADTGELFF	.	TRBV2	TRBJ2-2
TGTGCCAGCAGCGCGCCCCGGGTTGGCTCTGGAAACACCATATATTTT	CASSAPRVGSGNTIYF	.	TRBV9	TRBJ1-3
TGTGCCAGCAGCTTCCGGACAGGGGAGGGCTATGGCTACACCTTC	CASSFRTGEGYGYTF	TRBD1	TRBV4-2	TRBJ1-2
TGTGCCACCAGCATAGGACAGGTTGGGAACAATGAGCAGTTCTTC	CATSIGQVGNNEQFF	TRBD1	TRBV24-1	TRBJ2-1
TGTGCCAGCAGCTTAGCAAGGGGGCCTAGCACCGGGGAGCTGTTTTTT	CASSLARGPSTGELFF	TRBD1	TRBV7-2	TRBJ2-2
TGTGCCAGCAGTGGGTGGACAGCAACTAATGAAAAACTGTTTTTT	CASSGWTATNEKLFF	.	TRBV25-1	TRBJ1-4
TGTGCCAGCAGTCGCCTTAGGGCGCCTAACTATGGCTACACCTTC	CASSRLRAPNYGYTF	.	TRBV6-6	TRBJ1-2
TGCGCCAGCAGCCAAACAAGTAACTATGGCTACACCTTC	CASSQTSNYGYTF	.	TRBV4-3	TRBJ1-2
TGTGCCAGCAGCCCCTCCGGCGGGTACGAGCAGTACTTC	CASSPSGGYEQYF	.	TRBV9	TRBJ2-7
TGCGCCAGCAGCCAATATTCAGCGCCGCAAGAGACCCAGTACTTC	CASSQYSAPQETQYF	.	TRBV4-1	TRBJ2-5